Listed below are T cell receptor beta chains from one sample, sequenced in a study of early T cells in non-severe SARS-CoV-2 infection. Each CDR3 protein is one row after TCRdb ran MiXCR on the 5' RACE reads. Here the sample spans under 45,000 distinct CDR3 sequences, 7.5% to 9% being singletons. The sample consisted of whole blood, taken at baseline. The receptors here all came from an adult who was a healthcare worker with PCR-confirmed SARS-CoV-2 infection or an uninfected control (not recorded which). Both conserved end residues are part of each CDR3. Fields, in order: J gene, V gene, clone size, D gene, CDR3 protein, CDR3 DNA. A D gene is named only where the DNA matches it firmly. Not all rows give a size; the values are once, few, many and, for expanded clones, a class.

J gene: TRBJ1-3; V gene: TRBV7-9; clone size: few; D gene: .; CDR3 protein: CASSLGGTSGNTIYF; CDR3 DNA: TGTGCCAGCAGCTTGGGAGGGACCTCTGGAAACACCATATATTTT
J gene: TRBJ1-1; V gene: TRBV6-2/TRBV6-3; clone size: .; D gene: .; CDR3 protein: CASSGRDPDRAEAFF; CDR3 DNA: TGTGCCAGCAGTGGCCGGGACCCCGATCGGGCTGAAGCTTTCTTT
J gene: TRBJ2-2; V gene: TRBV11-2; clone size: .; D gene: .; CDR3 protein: CASSFQGTNTGELFF; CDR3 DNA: TGTGCCAGCAGCTTTCAGGGAACGAACACCGGGGAGCTGTTTTTT
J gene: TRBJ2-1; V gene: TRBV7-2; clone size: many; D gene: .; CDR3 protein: CASSLEGADGQFF; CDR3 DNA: TGTGCCAGCAGCTTAGAGGGTGCCGATGGGCAGTTCTTC
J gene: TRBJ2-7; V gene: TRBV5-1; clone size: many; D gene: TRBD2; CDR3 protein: CASSPGRGDEQYF; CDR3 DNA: TGCGCCAGCAGCCCCGGTCGGGGGGACGAGCAGTACTTC
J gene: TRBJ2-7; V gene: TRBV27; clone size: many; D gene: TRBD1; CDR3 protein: CASSLEQGAYEQYF; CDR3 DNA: TGTGCCAGCAGTCTCGAACAGGGGGCCTACGAGCAGTACTTC
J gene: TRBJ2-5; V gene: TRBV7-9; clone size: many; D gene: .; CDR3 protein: CASSLQDSVLGTQYF; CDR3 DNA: TGTGCCAGCAGCTTACAGGACTCGGTTCTAGGGACCCAGTACTTC
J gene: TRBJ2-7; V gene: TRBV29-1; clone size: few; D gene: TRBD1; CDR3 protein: CSAGQALSYEQYF; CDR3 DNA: TGCAGCGCTGGACAGGCGCTGTCCTACGAGCAGTACTTC
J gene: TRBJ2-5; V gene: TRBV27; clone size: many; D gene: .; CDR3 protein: CASSLSSPEETQYF; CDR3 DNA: TGTGCCAGCAGTCTGAGTTCTCCAGAAGAGACCCAGTACTTC
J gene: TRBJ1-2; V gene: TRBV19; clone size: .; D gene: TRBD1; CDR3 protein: CASSTPAGTGGGYGYTF; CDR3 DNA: TGTGCCAGTAGTACCCCGGCCGGGACAGGGGGCGGGTATGGCTACACCTTC
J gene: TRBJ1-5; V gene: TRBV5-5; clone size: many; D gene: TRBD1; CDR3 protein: CASSPGQGAGQPQHF; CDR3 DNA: TGTGCCAGCAGCCCGGGACAGGGGGCAGGACAGCCCCAGCATTTT
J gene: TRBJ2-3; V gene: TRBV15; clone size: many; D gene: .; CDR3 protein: CATSRDVGGVDTQYF; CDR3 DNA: TGTGCCACCAGCAGAGATGTTGGCGGCGTAGATACGCAGTATTTT
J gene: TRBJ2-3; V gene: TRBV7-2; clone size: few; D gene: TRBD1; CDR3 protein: CASSPWTGSTDTQYF; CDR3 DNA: TGTGCCAGCAGCCCCTGGACAGGGAGCACAGATACGCAGTATTTT
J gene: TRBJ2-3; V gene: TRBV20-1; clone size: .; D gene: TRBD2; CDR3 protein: CSAPPASGGTDTQYF; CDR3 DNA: TGCAGTGCCCCTCCCGCTAGCGGGGGGACAGATACGCAGTATTTT
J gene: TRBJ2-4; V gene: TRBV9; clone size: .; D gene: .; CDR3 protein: CASSPSEAKNIQYF; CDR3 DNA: TGTGCCAGCAGCCCCAGCGAAGCCAAAAACATTCAGTACTTC
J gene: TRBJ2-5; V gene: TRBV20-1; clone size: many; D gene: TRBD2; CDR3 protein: CSASGLAGEQETQYF; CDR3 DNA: TGCAGTGCCTCTGGACTAGCGGGGGAACAAGAGACCCAGTACTTC
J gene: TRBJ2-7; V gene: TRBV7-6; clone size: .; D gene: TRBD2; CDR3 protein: CASSAMTSGEQYF; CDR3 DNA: TGTGCCAGCAGCGCGATGACTAGCGGGGAGCAGTACTTC
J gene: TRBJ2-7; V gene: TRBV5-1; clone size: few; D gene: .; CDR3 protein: CASSLGQGLGQQYF; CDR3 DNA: TGCGCCAGCAGCTTGGGACAGGGACTAGGGCAGCAGTACTTC
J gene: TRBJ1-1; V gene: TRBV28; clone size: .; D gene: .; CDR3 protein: CASNRGYTEAFF; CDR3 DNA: TGTGCCAGCAATCGGGGCTACACTGAAGCTTTCTTT
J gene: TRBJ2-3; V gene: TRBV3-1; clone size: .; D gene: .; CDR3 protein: CASSPTQGFGTDTQYF; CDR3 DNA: TGTGCCAGCAGCCCAACCCAGGGGTTTGGGACAGATACGCAGTATTTT
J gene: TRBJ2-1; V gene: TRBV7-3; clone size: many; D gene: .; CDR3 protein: CASSSGLSSYNEQFF; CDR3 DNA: TGTGCCAGCAGCTCTGGACTTTCCTCCTACAATGAGCAGTTCTTC
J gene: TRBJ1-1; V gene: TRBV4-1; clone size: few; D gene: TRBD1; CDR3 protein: CASSQGRQGARSGEAFF; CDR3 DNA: TGCGCCAGCAGCCAAGGTCGACAGGGGGCGCGTAGTGGTGAAGCTTTCTTT
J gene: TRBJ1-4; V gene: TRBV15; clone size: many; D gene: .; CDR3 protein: CATSRVGSNEKLFF; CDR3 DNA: TGTGCCACCAGCAGAGTGGGCAGTAATGAAAAACTGTTTTTT
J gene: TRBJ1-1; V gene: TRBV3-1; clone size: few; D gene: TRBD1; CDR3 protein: CASSRATGRTEAFF; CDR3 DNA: TGTGCCAGCAGCCGGGCGACAGGGCGCACTGAAGCTTTCTTT
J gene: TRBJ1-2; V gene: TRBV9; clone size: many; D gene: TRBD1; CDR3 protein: CASSPPPGQGYGYTF; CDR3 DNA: TGTGCCAGCAGCCCCCCTCCGGGACAGGGCTATGGCTACACCTTC
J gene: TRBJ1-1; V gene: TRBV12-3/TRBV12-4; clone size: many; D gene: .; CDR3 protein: CASSLTDRVLMNTEAFF; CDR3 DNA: TGTGCCAGCAGTTTAACGGACAGAGTTTTAATGAACACTGAAGCTTTCTTT
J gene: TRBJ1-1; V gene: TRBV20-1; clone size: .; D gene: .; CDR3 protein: CSARGTSGRLMNTEAFF; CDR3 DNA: TGCAGTGCTAGAGGAACAAGCGGCAGGCTCATGAACACTGAAGCTTTCTTT
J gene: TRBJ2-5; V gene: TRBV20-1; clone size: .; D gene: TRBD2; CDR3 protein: CSARRLAGVETQYF; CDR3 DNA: TGCAGTGCTAGAAGACTAGCGGGGGTAGAGACCCAGTACTTC
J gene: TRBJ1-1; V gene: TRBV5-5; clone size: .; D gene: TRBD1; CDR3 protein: CASSFQGGFEAFF; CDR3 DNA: TGTGCCAGCAGCTTTCAGGGGGGCTTTGAAGCTTTCTTT
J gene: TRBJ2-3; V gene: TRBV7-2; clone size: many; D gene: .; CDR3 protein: CASSFPGPRTDTQYF; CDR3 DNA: TGTGCCAGCAGCTTCCCAGGCCCTCGCACAGATACGCAGTATTTT